This entry features one T cell receptor beta chain sequence. Its target is not known. These data are taken from a study of cytomegalovirus exposure and HLA in healthy donors. General study points: CMV serostatus was the only recorded immune exposure for donors.

PCR involved 60 Vbeta and 13 Jbeta primers. Method: immunoSEQ multiplex PCR; TCRdb's copy keeps in-frame clones and lacks some. The sample shows fewer than 80,000 clones, 76% of them seen only once. Germline assignment: CDR1 SEHNR and CDR2 FQNEAQ (reference sequence). The CDR3 length is 15 residues. The ends were cut back, 2 bases at V and 1 base at J, with 9 bases in the middle. This clonotype was obtained from a man aged 18 to 30 in good health and CMV-seronegative. The rearrangement links TRBV7-9 to TRBJ2-1; maybe TRBD1 (6 bases). The sample taken for sequencing was PBMCs. CDR3: CASSLPQGSYNEQFF. DNA of the CDR3: TGTGCCAGCAGCTTACCACAGGGATCCTACAATGAGCAGTTCTTC.